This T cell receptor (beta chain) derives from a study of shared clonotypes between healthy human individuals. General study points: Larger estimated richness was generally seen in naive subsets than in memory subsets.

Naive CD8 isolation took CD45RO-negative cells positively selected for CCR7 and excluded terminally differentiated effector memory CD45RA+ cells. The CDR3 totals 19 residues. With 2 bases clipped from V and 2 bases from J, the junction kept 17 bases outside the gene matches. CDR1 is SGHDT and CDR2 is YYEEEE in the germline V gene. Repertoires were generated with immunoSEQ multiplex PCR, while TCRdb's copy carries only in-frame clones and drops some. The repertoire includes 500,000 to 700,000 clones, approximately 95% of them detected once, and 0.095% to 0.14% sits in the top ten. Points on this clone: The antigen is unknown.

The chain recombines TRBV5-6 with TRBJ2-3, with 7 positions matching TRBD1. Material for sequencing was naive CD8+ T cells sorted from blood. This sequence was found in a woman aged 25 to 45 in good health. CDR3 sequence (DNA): TGTGCCAGCAGCTTATGGAACTACTGGGACAGCCGATTCACAGATACGCAGTATTTT. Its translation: CASSLWNYWDSRFTDTQYF. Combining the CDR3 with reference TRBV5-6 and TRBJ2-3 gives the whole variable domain DAGVTQSPTHLIKTRGQQVTLRCSPKSGHDTVSWYQQALGQGPQFIFQYYEEEERQRGNFPDRFSGHQFPNYSSELNVNALLLGDSALYLCASSLWNYWDSRFTDTQYFGPGTRLTVL.